What follows are 18 T cell receptor beta chains derived from one specimen sequenced in a study of blood T cells in healthy people across ages. With a J-beta primer mix and a sample-barcoded 5' primer, a second PCR ran about 7 to 11 cycles. One entry per CDR3 protein, called by TCRdb with MiXCR from the 5' RACE reads. The sample records 1.5 million to 2 million distinct CDR3 sequences, around 48% being singletons. Sequenced sample: blood. These receptors originate from a woman aged 40 to 50 in good health.

The chain links TRBV7-8 to TRBJ2-1; 8 bases are shared with TRBD2. J was trimmed by 4 bases and V by 5 bases; bases with no gene match: 10. The germline CDR1 and CDR2 sequences are SGHVS and FQNEAQ. The CDR3 contains 16 residues. Here the CDR3 DNA reads TGTGCCAGCAGCCAGCACCGGGGGGGAATATACAATGAGCAGTTCTTC. It codes for CASSQHRGGIYNEQFF.

A single count supports this clonotype. V usage is TRBV6-1 and J usage is TRBJ1-2; 7 nucleotides line up with TRBD1. The CDR3 is 14 amino acids. The V and J ends lost 2 bases and 5 bases, in that order; junction bases with no gene match: 5. CDR1 is MNHNS and CDR2 is SASEGT in the germline V gene. CDR3 loop: CASSETGVVYGYTF. CDR3 DNA sequence: TGTGCCAGCAGTGAAACAGGGGTGGTATATGGCTACACCTTC.

V usage is TRBV5-6 and J usage is TRBJ2-3; TRBD1 might be the D (5 bases). V lost 4 bases, J lost 0 bases, and 18 bases lay in between. Germline CDR1 SGHDT, CDR2 YYEEEE. The CDR3 runs to 17 residues. The CDR3 region has the DNA TGTGCCAGCAGCCCGATGACAGATTATACTAGCACAGATACGCAGTATTTT. It yields the protein CASSPMTDYTSTDTQYF.

The genes are TRBV29-1 and TRBJ2-5, with 7 bases that match TRBD1. Trimming cost V 4 bases and J 5 bases; bases outside gene matches: 4. There are 12 residues in the CDR3. In germline, CDR1 is SQVTM, CDR2 ANQGSEA. CDR3 bases: TGCAGCGTTGTACAGGGGTGGGAGACCCAGTACTTC. Translated, it gives CSVVQGWETQYF.

This clonotype occurred a few times. The chain uses TRBV29-1 and TRBJ2-3, with 7 bases identical to TRBD1. CDR3 length: 14 amino acids. The J segment lost 0 bases and the V segment lost 6 bases, leaving 6 bases of the junction unmatched. In germline, CDR1 is SQVTM, CDR2 ANQGSEA. CDR3 bases: TGCAGCGTAGGGCCGGACAGGAGCACAGATACGCAGTATTTT. It codes for CSVGPDRSTDTQYF.

J is TRBJ2-1 and V is TRBV20-1; D is uncertain. The CDR3 is 16 residues long. Germline V lookup: CDR1 DFQATT, CDR2 SNEGSKA (reference sequence). V lost 5 bases to trimming and J lost 0 bases, with 17 bases between them. The CDR3 DNA follows: TGCAGTGCTGGCCGGTTAACTGGCAGCTCCTACAATGAGCAGTTCTTC. It encodes CSAGRLTGSSYNEQFF.

The chain links TRBV18 to TRBJ2-1; D may be TRBD2 (5 bases). From germline, CDR1 is KGHSH and CDR2 LQKENI. The V end lost 7 bases, the J end lost 8 bases, and 15 bases lay between the germline ends. The CDR3 extends over 13 amino acids. The CDR3 reads CASLDLLGHEQFF. The CDR3 DNA follows: TGTGCCAGCTTAGACCTACTAGGCCATGAGCAGTTCTTC.

The chain joins TRBV20-1 to TRBJ2-4; 8 nucleotides match TRBD2. CDR3 length equals 13 residues. Trimming at V came to 3 bases and at J to 9 bases, leaving 7 bases not matched to a gene. Looked up from germline, CDR1 is DFQATT and CDR2 is SNEGSKA (reference sequence). The CDR3 sequence is CSASVGAGGIQYF. The CDR3 bases are TGCAGTGCTAGTGTGGGGGCGGGAGGCATTCAGTACTTC.

The chain is built from TRBV4-2 and TRBJ2-1; D not resolved. CDR1 and CDR2 (germline): LGHNA, YNFKEQ. The V gene lost 1 base and the J gene lost 5 bases, with 15 bases spanning the gap. There are 16 residues in the CDR3. CDR3 sequence (DNA): TGTGCCAGCAGCCAAGGAGCCGGCTTTACCGACAATGAGCAGTTCTTC. As protein: CASSQGAGFTDNEQFF.

This clonotype was observed a handful of times. V and J are TRBV7-2 and TRBJ2-3; the match to TRBD2 covers 11 bases. Germline CDR1 reads SGHTA; CDR2 reads FQGNSA. This CDR3 contains 16 residues. The J segment lost 6 bases and the V segment lost 5 bases, leaving 10 bases of the junction unmatched. The CDR3 DNA is TGTGCCAGCAGCGTCGCCGGGACTAGCGGACCTGATACGCAGTATTTT. Translated, it gives CASSVAGTSGPDTQYF.

This chain joins TRBV5-5 and TRBJ2-1; 10 bases align to TRBD2. CDR1 and CDR2 from the germline V gene are SGHKS and YYEKEE (reference sequence). V lost 4 bases, J lost 6 bases, and 10 bases stayed unmatched. The CDR3 extends over 16 amino acids. As DNA, the CDR3 is TGTGCCAGCAGCAGAACCGGGACTAGCGCGGGCAATGAGCAGTTCTTC. Translating gives CASSRTGTSAGNEQFF.

The V call is TRBV24-1, the J call TRBJ2-1; 9 positions agree with TRBD2. Germline V lookup: CDR1 KGHDR, CDR2 SFDVKD. The CDR3 totals 14 residues. Trimming at V came to 1 base and at J to 9 bases, leaving 3 bases not matched to a gene. CDR3 residues: CATSDFLAGTEQFF. The CDR3 DNA is TGTGCCACCAGTGATTTTCTAGCGGGGACTGAGCAGTTCTTC.

As DNA, the CDR3 is TGCGCCAGCAGCTTAGGACGAAAGGAGAATGAGCAGTTCTTC. Amino acid sequence: CASSLGRKENEQFF. The V gene is TRBV5-1, the J gene TRBJ2-1; D gene unclear. With 2 bases removed from V and 7 bases from J, the gap between germline ends came to 13 bases. Germline V gene lookup returns CDR1 SGHRS and CDR2 YFSETQ. This CDR3 comprises 14 residues.

The chain uses TRBV28 and TRBJ1-4, with D possibly being TRBD1 (5 bases). Germline lookup yields CDR1 MDHEN and CDR2 SYDVKM. This CDR3 has 15 residues. V was trimmed by 7 bases and J by 0 bases, leaving 12 bases between them. The CDR3 DNA follows: TGTGCCAGCACGCAACCGGGGGCAACTAATGAAAAACTGTTTTTT. This codes for CASTQPGATNEKLFF.

The genes are TRBV7-2 and TRBJ1-6, with D unclear. Germline CDR1 reads SGHTA; CDR2 reads FQGNSA. V was trimmed by 5 bases and J by 5 bases, leaving 16 bases between them. The length of the CDR3 is 16 residues. The CDR3 DNA is TGTGCCAGCAGCCCCGGCCCGGGAAGGGATAATTCACCCCTCCACTTT. Protein product: CASSPGPGRDNSPLHF.

There are many counts of this clonotype. This chain uses TRBV29-1 with TRBJ2-7; a weak D match, TRBD1 (6 bases). V was cut by 5 bases and J by 0 bases, with 8 bases left in between. CDR1 SQVTM and CDR2 ANQGSEA come from the germline V gene. The CDR3 contains 12 residues. The DNA of the CDR3 is TGCAGCGTTCGGGACAACTCCTACGAGCAGTACTTC. Its protein product is CSVRDNSYEQYF.

This clonotype was seen more than once but under ten times. V and J are TRBV5-4 and TRBJ2-1; tentative D call: TRBD2 (5 bases). The J call may be wrong; the DNA end is better matched by TRBJ2-7. The germline CDR1 and CDR2 sequences are SGHNT and YYREEE (reference sequence). The CDR3 spans 15 residues. CDR3 sequence (DNA): TGTGCCAGCCAGAGGGTGACCAGCTCCTACAATGAGCAGTACTTC. As protein: CASQRVTSSYNEQYF.

The chain couples TRBV14 to TRBJ1-1; D unclear. The germline V gene encodes CDR1 SGHDN and CDR2 FVKESK. This CDR3 comprises 17 residues. The V end was cut by 1 base, the J end by 0 bases, with 15 bases between. CDR3 nucleotides: TGTGCCAGCAGCCAAGGATGGGATCCTCGCTTGAACACTGAAGCTTTCTTT. The encoded protein is CASSQGWDPRLNTEAFF.